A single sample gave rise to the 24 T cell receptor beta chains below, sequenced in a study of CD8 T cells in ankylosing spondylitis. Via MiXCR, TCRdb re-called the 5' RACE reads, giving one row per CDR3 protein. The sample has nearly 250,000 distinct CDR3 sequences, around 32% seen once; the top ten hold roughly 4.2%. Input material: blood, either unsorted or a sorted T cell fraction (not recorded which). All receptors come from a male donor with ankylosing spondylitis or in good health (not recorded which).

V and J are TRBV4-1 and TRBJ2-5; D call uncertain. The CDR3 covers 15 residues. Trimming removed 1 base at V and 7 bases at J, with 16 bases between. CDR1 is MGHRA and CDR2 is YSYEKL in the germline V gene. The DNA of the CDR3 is TGCGCCAGCAGCCAAGGGCTAGACTCGCTCGGGACCCAGTACTTC. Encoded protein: CASSQGLDSLGTQYF.

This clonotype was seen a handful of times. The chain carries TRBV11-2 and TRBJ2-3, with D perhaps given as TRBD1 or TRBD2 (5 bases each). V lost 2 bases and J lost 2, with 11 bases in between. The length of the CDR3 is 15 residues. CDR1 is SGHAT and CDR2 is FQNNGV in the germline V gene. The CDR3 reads CASSLYGTNTDTQYF. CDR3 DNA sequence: TGTGCCAGCAGCTTATACGGGACCAACACAGATACGCAGTATTTT.

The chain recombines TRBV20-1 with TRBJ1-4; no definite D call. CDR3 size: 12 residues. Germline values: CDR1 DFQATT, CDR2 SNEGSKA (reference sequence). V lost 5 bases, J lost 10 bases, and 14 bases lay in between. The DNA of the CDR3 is TGCAGTGCTGAGGCCTCCCCCGGAAAACTGTTTTTT. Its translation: CSAEASPGKLFF.

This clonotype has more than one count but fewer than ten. The CDR3 is CASSPGGPLWDTQYF. The CDR3, as DNA: TGTGCCAGCTCACCCGGTGGGCCCCTGTGGGATACGCAGTATTTT. The genes are TRBV28 and TRBJ2-3; D is unresolved. Germline V gene data show CDR1 as MDHEN and CDR2 as SYDVKM. Trimming cost V 8 bases and J 6 bases, with 21 bases left between them. CDR3 length: 15 amino acids.

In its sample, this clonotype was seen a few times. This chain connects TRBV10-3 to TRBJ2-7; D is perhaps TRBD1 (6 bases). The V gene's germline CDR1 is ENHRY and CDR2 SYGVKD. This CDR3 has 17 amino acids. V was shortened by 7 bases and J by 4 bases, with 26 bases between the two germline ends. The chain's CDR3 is CAIKSGDDLMLGYEQYF. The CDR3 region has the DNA TGTGCCATCAAATCAGGGGACGACCTAATGTTGGGGTACGAGCAGTACTTC.

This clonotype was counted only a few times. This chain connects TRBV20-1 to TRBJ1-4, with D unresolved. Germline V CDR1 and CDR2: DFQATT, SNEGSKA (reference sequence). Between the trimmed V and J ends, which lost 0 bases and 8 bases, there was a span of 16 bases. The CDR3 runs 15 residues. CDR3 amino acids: CSARDRPVMGEKLFF. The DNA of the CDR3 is TGCAGTGCTAGAGATCGCCCCGTGATGGGAGAAAAACTGTTTTTT.

In DNA, the CDR3 is TGTGCCATCGAGAGGGGGGGCGACACCGGGGAGCTGTTTTTT. Amino acids: CAIERGGDTGELFF. The chain recombines TRBV10-3 with TRBJ2-2; perhaps TRBD2 as D (7 bases). Deletions cut 8 bases from V and 3 bases from J, with 13 bases between. The CDR3 length is 14 residues. Germline V gene sequence: CDR1 ENHRY, CDR2 SYGVKD.

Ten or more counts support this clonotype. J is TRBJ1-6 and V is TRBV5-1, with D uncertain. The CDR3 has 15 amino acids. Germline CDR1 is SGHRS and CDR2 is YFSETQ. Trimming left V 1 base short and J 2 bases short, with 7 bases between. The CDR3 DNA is TGCGCCAGCAGCTTGTGGGAAACCTATAATTCACCCCTCCACTTT. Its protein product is CASSLWETYNSPLHF.

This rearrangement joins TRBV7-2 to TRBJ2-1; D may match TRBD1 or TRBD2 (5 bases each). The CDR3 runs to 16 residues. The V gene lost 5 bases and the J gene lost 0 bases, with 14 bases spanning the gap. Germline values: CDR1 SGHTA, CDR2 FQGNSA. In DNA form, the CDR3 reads TGTGCCAGCAGCAAGGGCTCTGGGGGCTCCTACAATGAGCAGTTCTTC. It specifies CASSKGSGGSYNEQFF.

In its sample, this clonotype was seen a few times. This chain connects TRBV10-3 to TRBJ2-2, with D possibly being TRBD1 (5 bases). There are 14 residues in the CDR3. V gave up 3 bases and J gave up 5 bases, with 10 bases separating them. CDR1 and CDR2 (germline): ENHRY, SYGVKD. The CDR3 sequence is CAISDTGGTGELFF. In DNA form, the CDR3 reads TGTGCCATCAGTGACACAGGTGGAACCGGGGAGCTGTTTTTT.

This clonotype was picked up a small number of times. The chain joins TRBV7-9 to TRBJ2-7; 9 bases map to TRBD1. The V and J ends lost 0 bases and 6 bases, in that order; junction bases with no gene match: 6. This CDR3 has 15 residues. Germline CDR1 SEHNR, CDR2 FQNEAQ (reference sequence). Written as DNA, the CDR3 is TGTGCCAGCAGCTTAGCGTTGGACAGGGGTCGCGAGCAGTACTTC. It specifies CASSLALDRGREQYF.

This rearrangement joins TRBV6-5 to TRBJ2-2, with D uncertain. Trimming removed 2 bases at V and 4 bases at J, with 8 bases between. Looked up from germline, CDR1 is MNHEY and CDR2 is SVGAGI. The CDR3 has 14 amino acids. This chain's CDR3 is CASSYDRITGELFF. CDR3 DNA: TGTGCCAGCAGTTACGATAGAATCACCGGGGAGCTGTTTTTT.

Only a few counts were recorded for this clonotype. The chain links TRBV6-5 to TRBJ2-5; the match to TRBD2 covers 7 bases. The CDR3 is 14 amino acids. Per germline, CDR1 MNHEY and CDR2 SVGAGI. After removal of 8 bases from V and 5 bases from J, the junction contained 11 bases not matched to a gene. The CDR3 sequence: CASGSGGFLETQYF. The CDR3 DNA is TGTGCCAGCGGTTCGGGGGGATTCTTGGAGACCCAGTACTTC.

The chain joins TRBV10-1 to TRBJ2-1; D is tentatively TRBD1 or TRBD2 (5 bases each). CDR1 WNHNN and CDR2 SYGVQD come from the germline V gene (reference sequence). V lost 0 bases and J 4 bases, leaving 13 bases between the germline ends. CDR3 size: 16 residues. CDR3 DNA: TGCGCCAGCAGTGAGTCGAGGGGAATGGGTTACAATGAGCAGTTCTTC. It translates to CASSESRGMGYNEQFF.

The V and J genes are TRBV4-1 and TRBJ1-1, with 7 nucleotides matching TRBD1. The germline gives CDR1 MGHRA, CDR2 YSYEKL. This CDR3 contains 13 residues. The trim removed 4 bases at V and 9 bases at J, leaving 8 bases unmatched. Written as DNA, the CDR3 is TGCGCCAGCAGCCGAACAGGGGCTGGTAAAGCTTTCTTT. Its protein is CASSRTGAGKAFF.

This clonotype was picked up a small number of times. As DNA, the CDR3 is TGCAGCGTTTCGGCACGCTTTAATGAAAAACTGTTTTTT. This sequence encodes CSVSARFNEKLFF. The V call is TRBV29-1, the J call TRBJ1-4; unclear D gene. This CDR3 is 13 amino acids long. Trimming removed 5 bases from V and 4 bases from J, with 11 bases in between. CDR1 is SQVTM, CDR2 ANQGSEA, per germline.

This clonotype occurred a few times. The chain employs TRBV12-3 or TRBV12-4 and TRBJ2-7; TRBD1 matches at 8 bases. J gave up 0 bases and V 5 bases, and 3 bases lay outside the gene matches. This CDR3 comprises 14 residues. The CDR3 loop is CASSGDRNSYEQYF. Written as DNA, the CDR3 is TGTGCCAGCAGTGGGGACAGGAACTCCTACGAGCAGTACTTC.

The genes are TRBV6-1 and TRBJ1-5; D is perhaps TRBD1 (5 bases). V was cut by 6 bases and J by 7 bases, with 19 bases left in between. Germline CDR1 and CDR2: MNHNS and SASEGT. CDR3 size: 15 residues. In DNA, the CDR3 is TGTGCCAGCAGCTCAAGTGTTGACAGTTGGCAGCCCCAGCATTTT. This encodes CASSSSVDSWQPQHF.

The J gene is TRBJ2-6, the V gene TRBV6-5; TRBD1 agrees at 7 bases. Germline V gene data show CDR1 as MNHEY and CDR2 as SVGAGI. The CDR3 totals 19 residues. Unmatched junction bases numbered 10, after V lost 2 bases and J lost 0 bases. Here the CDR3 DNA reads TGTGCCAGCAGTTACGGGACGGGACAGTTAAACTCTGGGGCCAACGTCCTGACTTTC. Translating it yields CASSYGTGQLNSGANVLTF.

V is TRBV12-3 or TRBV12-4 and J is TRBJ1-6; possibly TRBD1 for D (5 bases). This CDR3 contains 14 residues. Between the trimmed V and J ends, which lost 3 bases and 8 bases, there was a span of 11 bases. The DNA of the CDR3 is TGTGCCAGCAGTTTGGCCAGAGGGGATTCACCCCTCCACTTT. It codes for CASSLARGDSPLHF.

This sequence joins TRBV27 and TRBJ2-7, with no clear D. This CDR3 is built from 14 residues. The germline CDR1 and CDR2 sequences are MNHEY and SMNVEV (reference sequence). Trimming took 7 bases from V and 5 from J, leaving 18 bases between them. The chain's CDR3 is CASTPPTRVNEQYF. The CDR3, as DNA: TGTGCCAGCACCCCTCCGACACGGGTCAACGAGCAGTACTTC.

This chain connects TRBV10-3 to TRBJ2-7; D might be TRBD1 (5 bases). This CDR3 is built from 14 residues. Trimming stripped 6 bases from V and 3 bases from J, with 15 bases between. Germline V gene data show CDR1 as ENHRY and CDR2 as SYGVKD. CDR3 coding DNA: TGTGCCATCAGCCCTGGAAAGGGGTACTACGAGCAGTACTTC. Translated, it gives CAISPGKGYYEQYF.

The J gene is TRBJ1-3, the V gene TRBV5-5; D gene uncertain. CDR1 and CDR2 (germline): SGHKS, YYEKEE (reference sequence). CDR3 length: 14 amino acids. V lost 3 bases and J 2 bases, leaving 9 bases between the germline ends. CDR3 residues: CASSSRLTGNTIYF. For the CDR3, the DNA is TGTGCCAGCAGCTCCAGGCTTACTGGAAACACCATATATTTT.

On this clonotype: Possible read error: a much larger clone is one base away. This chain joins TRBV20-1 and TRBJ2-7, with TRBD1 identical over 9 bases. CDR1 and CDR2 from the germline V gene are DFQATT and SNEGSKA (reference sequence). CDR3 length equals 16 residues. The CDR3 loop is CCAQLPTGTGIHEQYF. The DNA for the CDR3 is TGCTGTGCCCAACTACCCACCGGGACAGGGATCCACGAGCAGTACTTC.